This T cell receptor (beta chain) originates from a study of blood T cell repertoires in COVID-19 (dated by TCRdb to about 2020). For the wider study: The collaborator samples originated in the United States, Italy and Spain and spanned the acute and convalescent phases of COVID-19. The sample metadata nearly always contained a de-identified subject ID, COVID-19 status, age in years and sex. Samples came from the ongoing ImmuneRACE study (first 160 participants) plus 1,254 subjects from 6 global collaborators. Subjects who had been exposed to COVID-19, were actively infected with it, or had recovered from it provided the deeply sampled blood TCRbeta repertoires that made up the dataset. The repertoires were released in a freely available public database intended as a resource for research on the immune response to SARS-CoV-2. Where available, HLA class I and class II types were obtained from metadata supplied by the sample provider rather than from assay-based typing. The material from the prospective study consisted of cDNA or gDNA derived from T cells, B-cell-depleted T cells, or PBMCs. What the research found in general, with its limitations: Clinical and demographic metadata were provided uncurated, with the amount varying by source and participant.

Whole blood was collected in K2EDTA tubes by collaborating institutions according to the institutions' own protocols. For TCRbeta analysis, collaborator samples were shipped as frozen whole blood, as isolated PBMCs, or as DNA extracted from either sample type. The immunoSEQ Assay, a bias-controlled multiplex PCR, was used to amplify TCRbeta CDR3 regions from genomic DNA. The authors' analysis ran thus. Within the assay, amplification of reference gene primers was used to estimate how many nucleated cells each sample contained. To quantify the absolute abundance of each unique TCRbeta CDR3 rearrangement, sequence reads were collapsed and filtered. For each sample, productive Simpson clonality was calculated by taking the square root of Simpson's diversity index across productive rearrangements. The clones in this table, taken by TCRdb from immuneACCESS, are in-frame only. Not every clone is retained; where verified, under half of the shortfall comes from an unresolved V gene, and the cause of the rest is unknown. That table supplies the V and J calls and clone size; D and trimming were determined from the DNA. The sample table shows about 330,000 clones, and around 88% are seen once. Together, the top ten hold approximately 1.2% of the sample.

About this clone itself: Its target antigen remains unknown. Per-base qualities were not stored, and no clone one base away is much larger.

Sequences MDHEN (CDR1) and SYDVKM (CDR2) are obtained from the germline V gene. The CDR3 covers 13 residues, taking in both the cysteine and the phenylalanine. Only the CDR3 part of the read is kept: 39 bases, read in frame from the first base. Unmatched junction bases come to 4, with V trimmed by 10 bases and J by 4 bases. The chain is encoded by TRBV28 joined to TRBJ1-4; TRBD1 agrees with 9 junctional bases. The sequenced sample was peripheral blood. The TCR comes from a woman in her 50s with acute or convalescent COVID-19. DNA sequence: TGTGCCACCGTGGACAGGGGTAATGAAAAACTGTTTTTT. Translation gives CATVDRGNEKLFF.